This T cell receptor (beta chain) was sequenced for a study of blood T cell repertoires in COVID-19. Overall study: Donors in the United States, Italy and Spain gave samples during acute or convalescent COVID-19. Sources were T cells, B-cell-depleted T cells, or PBMCs; the material itself was cDNA or gDNA.

Assay used: immunoSEQ multiplex PCR; TCRdb lists only in-frame clones, some missing. The data contain 250,000 to 300,000 clones, around 89% of them seen just once; the ten biggest clones take up around 3.5%. Per the germline V gene, CDR1 is SGHRS and CDR2 is YFSETQ. The CDR3 is 16 residues long. V shed 2 bases, J shed 4 bases, and the junction held 10 bases outside the gene matches. The V call is TRBV5-1, the J call TRBJ2-5, with 8 bases matching TRBD1. This sequence originates from a woman in her 40s with acute or convalescent COVID-19. Sequencing input: peripheral blood. Here the CDR3 reads CASSLGADRAGETQYF. CDR3 in DNA: TGCGCCAGCAGCTTAGGGGCGGACAGGGCGGGAGAGACCCAGTACTTC.